This TCR beta chain was sequenced for a study of cytomegalovirus exposure and HLA in healthy donors. Study outcomes and limitations: Later analysis found that TCR beta chains associated with HLA were more clonally expanded than other, equally common chains. Information on immune exposure was restricted to one variable (CMV serostatus). In a later analysis, TCR beta V- and J-gene trimming showed a link to a missense DCLRE1C variant. The authors listed over 150 TCR beta chains as cytomegalovirus-associated.

Both 60 Vbeta primers and 13 Jbeta primers went into the PCR. Profiled with immunoSEQ multiplex PCR; TCRdb holds only in-frame clones, not every one. This sample carries about 210,000 clones, with roughly 0.98% going to the ten biggest clones. Worth noting for this clone: Its specificity is unknown.

Trimming at V came to 3 bases and at J to 2 bases, leaving 5 bases not matched to a gene. The CDR3 is 15 residues long. The germline gives CDR1 SGDLS, CDR2 YYNGEE. The sequenced material came from PBMCs. This sequence joins TRBV9 and TRBJ2-7, with 10 nucleotides matching TRBD2. The TCR originated in a woman in her thirties in good health and CMV-seropositive. The CDR3 here is CASSAAGTSAYEQYF. The CDR3 nucleotides are TGTGCCAGCAGCGCGGCCGGGACTAGCGCCTACGAGCAGTACTTC.